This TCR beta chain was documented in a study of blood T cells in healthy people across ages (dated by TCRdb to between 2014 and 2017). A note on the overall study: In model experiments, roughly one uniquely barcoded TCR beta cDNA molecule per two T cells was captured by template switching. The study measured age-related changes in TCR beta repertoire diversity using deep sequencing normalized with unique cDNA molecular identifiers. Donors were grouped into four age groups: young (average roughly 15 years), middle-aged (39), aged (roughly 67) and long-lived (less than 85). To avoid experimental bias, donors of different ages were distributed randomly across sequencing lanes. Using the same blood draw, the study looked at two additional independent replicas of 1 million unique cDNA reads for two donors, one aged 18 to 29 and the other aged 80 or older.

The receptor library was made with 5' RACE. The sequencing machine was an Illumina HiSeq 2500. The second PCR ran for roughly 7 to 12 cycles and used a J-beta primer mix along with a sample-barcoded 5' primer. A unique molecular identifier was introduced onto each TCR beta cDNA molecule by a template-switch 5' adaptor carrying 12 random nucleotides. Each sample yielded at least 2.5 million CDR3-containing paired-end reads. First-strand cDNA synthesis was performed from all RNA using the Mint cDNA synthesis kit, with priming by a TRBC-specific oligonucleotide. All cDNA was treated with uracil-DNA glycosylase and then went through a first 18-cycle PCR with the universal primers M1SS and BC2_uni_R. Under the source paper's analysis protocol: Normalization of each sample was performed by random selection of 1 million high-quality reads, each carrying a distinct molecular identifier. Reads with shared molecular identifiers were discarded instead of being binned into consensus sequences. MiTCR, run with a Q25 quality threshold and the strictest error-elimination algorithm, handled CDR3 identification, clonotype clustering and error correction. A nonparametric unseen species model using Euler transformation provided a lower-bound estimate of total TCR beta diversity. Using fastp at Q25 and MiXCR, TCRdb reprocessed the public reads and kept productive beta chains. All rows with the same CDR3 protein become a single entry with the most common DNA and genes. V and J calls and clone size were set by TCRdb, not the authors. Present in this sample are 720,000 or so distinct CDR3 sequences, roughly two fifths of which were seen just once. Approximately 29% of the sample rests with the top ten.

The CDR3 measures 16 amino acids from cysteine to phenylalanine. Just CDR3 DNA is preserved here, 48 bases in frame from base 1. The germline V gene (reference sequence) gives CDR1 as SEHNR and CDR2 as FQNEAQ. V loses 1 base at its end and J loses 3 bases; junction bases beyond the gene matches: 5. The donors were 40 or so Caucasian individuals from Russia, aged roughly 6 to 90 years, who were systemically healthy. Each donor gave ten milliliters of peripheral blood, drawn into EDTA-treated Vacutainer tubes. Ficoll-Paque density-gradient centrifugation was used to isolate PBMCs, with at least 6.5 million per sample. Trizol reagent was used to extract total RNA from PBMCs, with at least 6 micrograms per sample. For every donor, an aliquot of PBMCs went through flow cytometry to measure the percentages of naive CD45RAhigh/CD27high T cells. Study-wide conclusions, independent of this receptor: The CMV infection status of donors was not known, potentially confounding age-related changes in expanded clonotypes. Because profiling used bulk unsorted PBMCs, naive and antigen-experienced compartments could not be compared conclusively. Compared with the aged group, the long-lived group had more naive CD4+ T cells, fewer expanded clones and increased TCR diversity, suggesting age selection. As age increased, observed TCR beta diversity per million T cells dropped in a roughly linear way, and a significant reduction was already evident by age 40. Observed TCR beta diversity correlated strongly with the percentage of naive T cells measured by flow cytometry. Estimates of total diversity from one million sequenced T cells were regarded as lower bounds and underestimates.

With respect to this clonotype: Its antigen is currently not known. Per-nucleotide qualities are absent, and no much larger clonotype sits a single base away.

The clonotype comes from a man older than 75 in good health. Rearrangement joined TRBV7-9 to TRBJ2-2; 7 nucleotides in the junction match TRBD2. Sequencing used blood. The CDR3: CASSLGLAGDTGELFF. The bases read TGTGCCAGCAGCTTAGGACTAGCCGGGGACACCGGGGAGCTGTTTTTT.